This T cell receptor (beta chain) comes out of a study of blood T cell repertoires in COVID-19. Study-wide background: Samples of COVID-19 (acute and convalescent) were obtained from the United States, Italy and Spain. Sources were T cells, B-cell-depleted T cells, or PBMCs; the material itself was cDNA or gDNA.

Trimming at V came to 3 bases and at J to 2 bases, leaving 4 bases not matched to a gene. Per germline, CDR1 MNHEY and CDR2 SVGAGI. The CDR3 runs to 16 residues. Authors' processing steps: Amplifying reference gene primers gave estimates of nucleated cell counts. Assay used: immunoSEQ multiplex PCR; TCRdb lists only in-frame clones, some missing. V and J calls and clone size are those listed in that table; D and trimming were worked out from the DNA. The data show approximately 28,000 clones, 85% to 90% seen once. This sequence joins TRBV6-5 and TRBJ2-2; 9 bases fit TRBD2. The origin of this receptor is a human donor in a cohort sampled during active COVID-19. The sequenced sample was peripheral blood. The CDR3 nucleotides are TGTGCCAGCAGTTATGAGACTAGCGGTAACACCGGGGAGCTGTTTTTT. This codes for CASSYETSGNTGELFF.